This section outlines one T cell receptor beta chain sequence together with its context. Its antigen is currently unknown. The V gene's germline CDR1 is ENHRY and CDR2 SYGVKD. There are 16 residues in the CDR3. Between the trimmed V and J ends, which lost 4 bases and 0 bases, there was a span of 16 bases. The whole isolated RNA underwent reverse transcription, so sequencing captured expressed TCRB transcripts. TCRdb's copy holds only in-frame clones and misses some; the assay was immunoSEQ multiplex PCR. The sample holds 500,000 to 800,000 clones, under 15% seen once. The sample comes from a study of beta chain features in type 1 diabetes. Markers CD45RO/CCR7/CD25/CD127/CD95/CD27 served to sort CD4+ naive, central memory, regulatory and stem cell-like memory cells. Study results and limitations: The study found that naive, central memory and Treg TCRB repertoires appeared more similar in patients than in healthy donors. All four CD4+ subsets of Type 1 diabetes patients contained TCRB CDR3s that were moderately but significantly shorter. The VDJ junctions of type 1 diabetes patients carried fewer insertions and more deletions.

The sequencing input was naive CD4+ T cells from blood. This receptor was identified in a man younger than 40 with type 1 diabetes. This chain uses TRBV10-3 with TRBJ2-7, with a weak D call TRBD1 (5 bases). The CDR3 loop reads CAISVVTETYSYEQYF. In DNA, the CDR3 is TGTGCCATCAGTGTAGTGACAGAAACCTACTCCTACGAGCAGTACTTC.